This is a list of T cell receptor beta chains from one sample in a study of blood T cell repertoires in COVID-19. Here immunoSEQ multiplex PCR was the method, and the copy in TCRdb shows in-frame clones only, minus some. The repertoire holds some 140,000 clones, with 65% to 80% as singletons. The sample taken for sequencing was peripheral blood. All receptors come from a man between 60 and 75 years old with acute or convalescent COVID-19. CDR3s include the opening cysteine and the closing phenylalanine or tryptophan. A D gene is named only where the DNA matches it firmly. Clone size, where shown, is once, few, many, or a class for clones that have expanded.

v_gene	j_gene	abundance	d_gene	CDR3nt	CDR3aa
TRBV4-2	TRBJ1-1	.	.	TGTGCCAGCAGCCGAAGCTTAATGAACACTGAAGCTTTCTTT	CASSRSLMNTEAFF
TRBV7-3	TRBJ1-1	.	.	TGTGCCAGCAGCCCCGACCCAAGAGGAAGGTCGAACACTGAAGCTTTCTTT	CASSPDPRGRSNTEAFF
TRBV28	TRBJ2-3	.	TRBD2	TGTGCCAGCAGCCCCCCGGGACTAGTTTTCGATACGCAGTATTTT	CASSPPGLVFDTQYF
TRBV6-5	TRBJ1-1	.	TRBD1	TGTGCCAGCAGTTCCCCGGTACAGGGGGCGAGCACTGAAGCTTTCTTT	CASSSPVQGASTEAFF
TRBV13	TRBJ2-7	.	.	TGTGCCAGCAGCCTAGGACGGTCCGAGCAGTACTTC	CASSLGRSEQYF
TRBV28	TRBJ1-6	once	.	TGTGCCAGCAGCCCCCTAGGTTCACCCCTCCACTTT	CASSPLGSPLHF
TRBV27	TRBJ1-4	few	.	TGTGCCAGCAGTCAGGAACTGTTTTTT	CASSQELFF
TRBV28	TRBJ1-3	few	TRBD1	TGTGCCAGCAGATCCAGGGGGCGGCTGGGTGGAAACACCATATATTTT	CASRSRGRLGGNTIYF
TRBV18	TRBJ1-1	.	TRBD1	TGTGCCAGCTCACCACCGGGACAGGGACACACTGAAGCTTTCTTT	CASSPPGQGHTEAFF
TRBV5-8	TRBJ1-2	.	TRBD1	TGTGCCAGCAGCTTGGCCAGGGGGACGGTCTATGGCTACACCTTC	CASSLARGTVYGYTF
TRBV6-5	TRBJ1-2	.	.	TGTGCCAGCAGTTACCCTCAGGCTGACGGTGGAGGTGGCTACACCTTC	CASSYPQADGGGGYTF
TRBV11-1	TRBJ2-7	few	TRBD2	TGTGCCAGCAGCCTAACTAGCGGGGGAGTGTACGAGCAGTACTTC	CASSLTSGGVYEQYF
TRBV2	TRBJ2-1	.	TRBD2	TGTGCCAGCAGTACTATAGCGGGGTCTAGTGAGCAGTTCTTC	CASSTIAGSSEQFF
TRBV19	TRBJ1-1	.	.	TGTGCCACCTGGAGACGATCGGGGTCCGCGAACACTGAAGCTTTCTTT	CATWRRSGSANTEAFF
TRBV7-2	TRBJ2-2	.	TRBD2	TGTGCCAGCAGCTTTTCGAGCGGGAGTTGGACCGGGGAGCTGTTTTTT	CASSFSSGSWTGELFF
TRBV19	TRBJ1-1	few	.	TGTGCCAGTAGTATATTCCAGTCTACTGAAGCTTTCTTT	CASSIFQSTEAFF
TRBV28	TRBJ2-7	.	TRBD2	TGTGCCAGCAAGGGGGAAGGGACTAGCGGATTACTCTACGAGCAGTACTTC	CASKGEGTSGLLYEQYF
TRBV7-3	TRBJ2-2	once	TRBD1	TGTGCCAGCAGCCGCCAAACAGGGGGCCTGAACACCGGGGAGCTGTTTTTT	CASSRQTGGLNTGELFF
TRBV4-2	TRBJ2-7	.	.	TGTGCCAGCAGCACCGGCCAGGGTTACGAGCAGTACTTC	CASSTGQGYEQYF
TRBV6-1	TRBJ2-5	.	TRBD2	TGTGCCAGCAGTGAGGGACTAGCGGGAGGAGCGAAGACCCAGTACTTC	CASSEGLAGGAKTQYF
TRBV19	TRBJ1-5	.	.	TGTGCCAGTAGGGGGGGAGGGGTCGGCAATCAGCCCCAGCATTTT	CASRGGGVGNQPQHF
TRBV28	TRBJ1-5	.	.	TGTGCCAGCAGTTTAGAGGGACAAAGCTCGCCCCAGCATTTT	CASSLEGQSSPQHF
TRBV24-1	TRBJ2-6	.	.	TGTGCCACCGGGGGACACCAACCCTCTGGGGCCAACGTCCTGACTTTC	CATGGHQPSGANVLTF
TRBV19	TRBJ1-6	once	.	TGTGCCAGTAGTACGACAGGAGAGAATTCACCCCTCCACTTT	CASSTTGENSPLHF
TRBV11-2	TRBJ1-1	.	.	TGTGCCAGCAGCTTAGATCCAGGGATGAGCACTGAAGCTTTCTTT	CASSLDPGMSTEAFF
TRBV7-2	TRBJ2-7	once	.	TGTGCCAGCAGCTTAGGTCAGGTCGTCTCCTACGAGCAGTACTTC	CASSLGQVVSYEQYF
TRBV4-3	TRBJ2-5	few	TRBD2	TGCGCCAGCAGCCAAGGGGTTACTAGCGGACAAGAGACCCAGTACTTC	CASSQGVTSGQETQYF
TRBV11-3	TRBJ2-4	.	TRBD1	TGTGCCAGCAGCTTAGGGACAGGGGAAAACATTCAGTACTTC	CASSLGTGENIQYF